This TCR beta chain was captured in a study of T cell responses to AZD1222 COVID-19 vaccine. Germline V CDR1 and CDR2: SGHRS, YFSETQ. The CDR3 covers 16 residues. Trimming removed 1 base at V and 1 base at J, with 12 bases between. Produced via immunoSEQ multiplex PCR; TCRdb's table is partial and in-frame only. The sample contains around 150,000 clones, approximately 88% of which appear only once. This sample comprised peripheral blood, obtained on day 0 of AZD1222 vaccination. The V gene is TRBV5-1, the J gene TRBJ1-3; possibly TRBD1 for D (6 bases). This TCR was recovered from an adult in good health. CDR3 in amino acids: CASSLNRATSGNTIYF. The CDR3 DNA is TGCGCCAGCAGCTTGAACAGGGCAACTTCTGGAAACACCATATATTTT.